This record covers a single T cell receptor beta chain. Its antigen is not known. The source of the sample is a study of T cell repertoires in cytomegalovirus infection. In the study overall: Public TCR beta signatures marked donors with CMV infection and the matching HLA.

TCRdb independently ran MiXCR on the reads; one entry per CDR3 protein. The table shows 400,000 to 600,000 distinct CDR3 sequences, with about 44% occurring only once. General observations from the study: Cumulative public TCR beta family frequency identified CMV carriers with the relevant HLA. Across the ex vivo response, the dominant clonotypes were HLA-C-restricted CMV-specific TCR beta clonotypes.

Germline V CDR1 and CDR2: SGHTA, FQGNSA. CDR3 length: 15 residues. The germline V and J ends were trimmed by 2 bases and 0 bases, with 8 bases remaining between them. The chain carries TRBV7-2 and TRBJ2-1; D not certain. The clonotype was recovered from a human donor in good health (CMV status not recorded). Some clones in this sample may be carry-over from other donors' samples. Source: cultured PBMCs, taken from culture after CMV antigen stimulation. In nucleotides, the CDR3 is TGTGCCAGCAGCTTACTACAGCCCTCCTACAATGAGCAGTTCTTC. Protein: CASSLLQPSYNEQFF.